The 7 T cell receptor beta chains below were found in one sample sequenced in a study of blood T cell repertoires in COVID-19. Clones were sequenced by immunoSEQ multiplex PCR, and TCRdb holds only the in-frame ones, with some missing. The table records under 100,000 clones, around 88% of them present only once. The sample taken for sequencing was peripheral blood. These receptors all come from a woman aged 55-69 years with acute or convalescent COVID-19.

The V call is TRBV3-1 (or the pseudogene TRBV3-2), the J call TRBJ1-5; D remains unclear. CDR1 LGHDT and CDR2 YNNKEL come from the germline V gene (reference sequence). The CDR3 has 12 amino acids. The V and J ends lost 4 bases and 4 bases respectively, with 5 bases between them. For the CDR3, the DNA is TGTGCCAGCAGCCGAGCGAATCAGCCCCAGCATTTT. Translated: CASSRANQPQHF.

This rearrangement joins TRBV6-5 to TRBJ1-1, with 8 bases lining up with TRBD1. Germline CDR1 reads MNHEY; CDR2 reads SVGAGI. V shed 6 bases and J 6 bases; nucleotides not matched to a gene: 3. The CDR3 length is 12 residues. DNA of the CDR3: TGTGCCAGCAGGCCGACAGGGGCTGAAGCTTTCTTT. Translating gives CASRPTGAEAFF.

In its sample, this clone was seen once. The V and J genes are TRBV24-1 and TRBJ1-5; no clear D gene. Trimming shortened V by 3 bases and J by 4 bases, and 9 bases separated the two germline ends. CDR1 is KGHDR, CDR2 SFDVKD, per germline. The CDR3 runs to 14 residues. Here the CDR3 reads CATSDGRGNQPQHF. In nucleotides, the CDR3 is TGTGCCACCAGTGATGGACGGGGTAATCAGCCCCAGCATTTT.

This clone appeared a single time. J is TRBJ2-1 and V is TRBV11-3; D gene uncertain. V gave up 5 bases and J gave up 15 bases, with 8 bases separating them. This CDR3 region has 9 residues. Germline lookup yields CDR1 SGHNT and CDR2 YENEEA. This CDR3 reads CASSTPGFF. In DNA form, the CDR3 reads TGTGCCAGCAGCACTCCGGGGTTCTTC.

The chain combines TRBV6-5 with TRBJ1-3, with D maybe TRBD1 (5 bases). CDR3 length equals 14 residues. CDR1 MNHEY and CDR2 SVGAGI come from the germline V gene. Trimming stripped 6 bases from V and 4 bases from J, with 13 bases between. The CDR3 protein is CASSRPGQGNTIYF. DNA for the CDR3: TGTGCCAGCAGCCGGCCAGGGCAGGGAAACACCATATATTTT.

V is TRBV19 and J is TRBJ2-1; TRBD2 agrees at 10 bases. The V segment lost 1 base and the J segment 7 bases; nucleotides outside the gene matches: 10. The CDR3 consists of 17 residues. Germline V gives CDR1 LNHDA, CDR2 SQIVND (reference sequence). The CDR3 region has the DNA TGTGCCAGTAGTATAGGTCTAGCGGGAGCCAGAGTGAATGAGCAGTTCTTC. It yields the protein CASSIGLAGARVNEQFF.

V gene TRBV7-9 combines with J gene TRBJ2-7, with 10 bases identical to TRBD1. V lost 6 bases, J lost 4 bases, and 9 bases stayed unmatched. This CDR3 has 15 residues. Germline V gene sequence: CDR1 SEHNR, CDR2 FQNEAQ (reference sequence). In nucleotides, the CDR3 is TGTGCCAGCAGATTTAACCGGGACAGGGGTTACGAGCAGTACTTC. Translation gives CASRFNRDRGYEQYF.